This T cell receptor beta chain was identified in a study of cytomegalovirus exposure and HLA in healthy donors. General study points: In vitro, three CMV-associated chains proved specific for CMV antigens. According to a subsequent analysis, TCR clusters from the first cohort were inclined to appear together in the roughly 120 validation repertoires.

Germline V gives CDR1 SGHTA, CDR2 FQGNSA. Trimming pared 6 bases from V and 10 bases from J, leaving 24 bases between. The CDR3 length is 15 residues. TCRdb keeps only in-frame clones here, not all; method: immunoSEQ multiplex PCR. The table has approximately 140,000 clones, 80% to 90% seen once. About this clone itself: Its antigen is still unknown.

The donors were part of the validation cohort of roughly 110 subjects. That cohort was separate from the first cohort, which comprised some 670 subjects. This rearrangement joins TRBV7-2 to TRBJ1-1; D may be TRBD1 (5 bases). The clonotype comes from a man younger than 35 in good health and CMV-seronegative. The sample taken for sequencing was PBMCs. The CDR3 nucleotides read TGTGCCAGCAGTTCCCTAGTAGGGGAGGATTTCGGAGCTTTCTTT. Its protein is CASSSLVGEDFGAFF.